This TCR beta chain was observed in a study of metastatic and nonmetastatic thyroid tumors (dated by TCRdb to about 2020). About the study as a whole: The researchers compared repertoires between peripheral blood samples and tumor or nodule tissue samples from patients with malignant or benign thyroid disease.

V trim: 5 bases; J trim: 4 bases; unmatched bases: 18. The CDR3, cysteine through phenylalanine, is 20 amino acids long. The read is trimmed to its CDR3 DNA, 60 bases read in frame from base 1. The germline V gene supplies CDR1 SGHTA and CDR2 FQGNSA. No treatment had been received by any patient before thyroid surgery. Using T-cell receptor beta sequencing, the study looked back at clinical samples from patients collected from about 2011 to 2018. The library was built by means of PCR. The reads were generated on an Illumina HiSeq 4000. High-throughput sequencing was used to profile the TCR beta-chain CDR3 region of each patient. As for the authors' bioinformatics: A classifier to discriminate distant-metastatic papillary thyroid cancer patients was built from CDR3 differences across clinicopathological groups. Repertoire diversity was assessed with the Shannon index, and tumor-blood repertoire similarity with the Morisita-Horn index. Through fastp at Q25 and MiXCR, TCRdb rebuilt clones from the public reads, retaining in-frame beta chains. These V and J calls are TCRdb output, not the study's own analysis. Present in this sample are under 20,000 clones, approximately 16% of which were seen just once. The ten most abundant clones make up around a sixth of the sample.

The table lists this clone with many counts. The clone's antigen remains unknown. Base quality data are lacking; no much larger clone is found one base away. Findings and caveats that apply to the study as a whole: In both blood and tumor samples, TCR beta diversity was reported to be significantly higher in malignant tumors than in benign nodules.

Material: blood. This clonotype was sampled from a male donor with papillary thyroid cancer or a benign thyroid nodule (not recorded which). Some clones in this sample may be carry-over from other donors' samples. This receptor chain uses TRBV7-2 and TRBJ2-1, with 12 bases aligning to TRBD2. Here is the DNA: TGTGCCAGCAGCCCGGGCGGGGTCACCCGACTAGCGGGAGTTTACAATGAGCAGTTCTTC. Its coded protein is CASSPGGVTRLAGVYNEQFF.